This T cell receptor (beta chain) derives from a study of tumor-infiltrating lymphocytes in primary liver carcinoma. Bulk tissue was left unsorted, and RNA and DNA were co-extracted from about 19-30 mg of it. Study results and caveats: The top-250-clone fraction was significantly higher in tumors than in blood (p = 0.039).

About this clonotype itself: The antigen is unknown. Mismatch with germline at one junction end may stem from a read error.

Using a constant-region primer together with ProtoScript II reverse transcriptase, TCR beta cDNA was made from approximately 0.55 ug of total RNA. Slightly modified ARM-PCR served as the procedure for the TCR beta libraries. These libraries came from three rounds of nested multiplex PCR. The first two PCR rounds, approximately 10 cycles each, used TRBV1-TRBV30 forward primers and a C-beta reverse primer. Each CDR3 protein gets one entry after TCRdb re-called the multiplex PCR reads with MiXCR. The data show 40,000 to 60,000 distinct CDR3 sequences, about three quarters seen once. The germline V gene has CDR1 MNHNY and CDR2 SVGAGI (reference sequence). This CDR3 region has 13 residues.

The specimen was liver tumor tissue from sampling region 3. Subset of the sample: tumor region T3, left-lateral pole. V and J are TRBV6-6 and TRBJ1-2; D is uncertain. This sequence originates from a man aged 35 to 55 with primary liver carcinoma and hepatitis B virus infection. CDR3 amino acids: CASTSKANYDYTF. CDR3 bases: TGTGCCAGCACTTCGAAAGCTAACTATGACTACACCTTC.